The present T cell receptor (beta chain) was sequenced within a study of cytomegalovirus exposure and HLA in healthy donors. PCR employed 60 Vbeta and 13 Jbeta primers. Generated by immunoSEQ multiplex PCR, the TCRdb table keeps only in-frame clones and is missing some. The sample gives 200,000 to 250,000 clones, about 84% of which show up once; roughly 1.3% is in the top ten. Germline V gives CDR1 SEHNR, CDR2 FQNEAQ (reference sequence). This CDR3 is 13 amino acids long. V was clipped by 0 bases and J by 12 bases; unmatched bases: 6. Source material: PBMCs. This clonotype was obtained from a human donor in good health. The chain carries TRBV7-9 and TRBJ2-5; 8 bases agree with TRBD2. The CDR3 loop is CASSLARGGPEYF. DNA of the CDR3: TGTGCCAGCAGCTTAGCTCGGGGGGGCCCGGAGTACTTC.